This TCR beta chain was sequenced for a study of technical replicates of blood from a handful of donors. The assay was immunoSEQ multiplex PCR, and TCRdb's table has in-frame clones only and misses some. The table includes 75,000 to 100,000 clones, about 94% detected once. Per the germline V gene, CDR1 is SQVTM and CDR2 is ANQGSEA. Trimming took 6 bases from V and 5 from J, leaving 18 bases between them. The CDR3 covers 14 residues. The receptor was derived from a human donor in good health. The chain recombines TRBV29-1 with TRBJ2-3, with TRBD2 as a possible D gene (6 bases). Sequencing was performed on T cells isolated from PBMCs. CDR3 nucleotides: TGCAGCGTCCGGGACTCGACGTTTGGAGATACGCAGTATTTT. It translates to CSVRDSTFGDTQYF.